Below are 5 T cell receptor beta chains sequenced from a single sample in a study of cytomegalovirus exposure and HLA in healthy donors. The PCR ran on 60 Vbeta and 13 Jbeta primers. Libraries were prepared by immunoSEQ multiplex PCR; TCRdb keeps only in-frame clonotypes and omits some of them. The sample carries some 80,000 clones, 70% to 85% recorded once. The specimen sequenced was PBMCs. These receptors came from a human donor in good health.

This clone was recorded a few times. The J gene is TRBJ1-1, the V gene TRBV4-2, with 7 bases aligning to TRBD1. J gave up 1 base and V 5 bases, and 10 bases lay outside the gene matches. CDR3 length: 16 residues. Germline CDR1 and CDR2: LGHNA and YNFKEQ. This chain's CDR3 is CASSLWGAGGNTEAFF. Written as DNA, the CDR3 is TGTGCCAGCAGCTTGTGGGGTGCAGGGGGGAACACTGAAGCTTTCTTT.

The CDR3 is CASSPGGVSNLAKNIQYF. DNA for the CDR3: TGCGCCAGCAGCCCGGGGGGGGTGTCGAACTTAGCCAAAAACATTCAGTACTTC. The genes are TRBV4-1 and TRBJ2-4, with 8 bases identical to TRBD2. CDR3 length equals 18 residues. After removal of 4 bases from V and 0 bases from J, the junction contained 11 bases not matched to a gene. Germline lookup yields CDR1 MGHRA and CDR2 YSYEKL.

This chain connects TRBV27 to TRBJ2-1; 8 nucleotides line up with TRBD2. With V trimmed by 5 bases and J by 5 bases, 11 bases remained unmatched. CDR1 and CDR2 (germline): MNHEY, SMNVEV (reference sequence). CDR3 length equals 16 residues. The DNA for the CDR3 is TGTGCCAGCAGTGAAACGGGACTAGGTCGTCACAATGAGCAGTTCTTC. Its translation: CASSETGLGRHNEQFF.

The J gene is TRBJ1-2, the V gene TRBV19; TRBD1 matches 8 bases. Per germline, CDR1 LNHDA and CDR2 SQIVND (reference sequence). This CDR3 has 15 amino acids. The ends lost 1 base at V and 4 bases at J; junction bases unmatched: 5. CDR3 DNA sequence: TGTGCCAGTAGTATAGTGGGGACAGGTATCTATGGCTACACCTTC. It codes for CASSIVGTGIYGYTF.

This clone was counted a few times. The V and J genes are TRBV5-1 and TRBJ1-3; D unclear. Trimming left V 4 bases short and J 6 bases short, with 14 bases between. Germline V CDR1 and CDR2: SGHRS, YFSETQ. This CDR3 has 14 residues. In nucleotides, the CDR3 is TGCGCCAGCAGCAACCTAGCGACACCAAACACCATATATTTT. Translated, it gives CASSNLATPNTIYF.